This entry describes one TCR beta chain. Germline-derived CDR1 and CDR2 are SGHRS and YFSETQ. The CDR3 length is 14 residues. V was shortened by 8 bases and J by 2 bases, with 13 bases between the two germline ends. Measured with immunoSEQ multiplex PCR; TCRdb has only the in-frame clones, and not every one. In the table there are around 210,000 clones, roughly 90% of which are singletons. Participants were aged about 18 to 90 years, lived in under 30 US areas, and enrolled virtually. Participants had their cohort set by participant-reported clinical history. The data are from a study of blood T cell repertoires in COVID-19.

The sample consisted of PBMCs or T cells enriched from blood (not recorded which). This TCR came from a young woman who had recovered from COVID-19. The chain employs TRBV5-1 and TRBJ1-4, with unresolved D. CDR3 DNA: TGCGCCAGTTCCGCAGGCTCTACTAATGAAAAACTGTTTTTT. Translating it yields CASSAGSTNEKLFF.